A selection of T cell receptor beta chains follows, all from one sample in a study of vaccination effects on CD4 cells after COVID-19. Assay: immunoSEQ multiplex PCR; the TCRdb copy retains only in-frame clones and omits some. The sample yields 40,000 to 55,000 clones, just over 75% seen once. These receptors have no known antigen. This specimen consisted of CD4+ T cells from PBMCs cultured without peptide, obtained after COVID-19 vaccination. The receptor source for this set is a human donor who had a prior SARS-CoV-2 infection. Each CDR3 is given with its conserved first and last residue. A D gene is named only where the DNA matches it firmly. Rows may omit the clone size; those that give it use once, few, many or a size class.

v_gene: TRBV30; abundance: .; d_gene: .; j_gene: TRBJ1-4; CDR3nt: TGTGCCTGGAGCACGGGGGGAGCAACTAATGAAAAACTGTTTTTT; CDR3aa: CAWSTGGATNEKLFF
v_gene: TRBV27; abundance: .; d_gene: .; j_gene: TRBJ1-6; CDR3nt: TGTGCCAGCAGTCCCTATAATTCACCCCTCCACTTT; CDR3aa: CASSPYNSPLHF
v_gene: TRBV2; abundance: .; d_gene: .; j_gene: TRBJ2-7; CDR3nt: TGTGCCAGCCGCTTGAGTGCAGGGGAGTGGGGAAGCTCCTACGAGCAGTACTTC; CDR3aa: CASRLSAGEWGSSYEQYF
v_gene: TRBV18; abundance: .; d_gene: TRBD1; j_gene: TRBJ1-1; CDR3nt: TGTGCCAGCTCACCCCATCCCCCGGGACAGCACACTGAAGCTTTCTTT; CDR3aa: CASSPHPPGQHTEAFF
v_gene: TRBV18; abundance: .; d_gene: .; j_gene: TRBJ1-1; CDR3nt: TGTGCCAGCTCCCAGCAGGGAGGGGACACTGAAGCTTTCTTT; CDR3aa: CASSQQGGDTEAFF
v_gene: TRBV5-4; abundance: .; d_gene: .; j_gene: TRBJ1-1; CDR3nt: TGTGCCAGCAGCAAAAGCGGAGACACTGAAGCTTTCTTT; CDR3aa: CASSKSGDTEAFF
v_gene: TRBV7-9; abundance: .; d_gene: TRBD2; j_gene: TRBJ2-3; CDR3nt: TGTGCCAGCAGGACTAGCGGGGGTGGAGATACGCAGTATTTT; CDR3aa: CASRTSGGGDTQYF
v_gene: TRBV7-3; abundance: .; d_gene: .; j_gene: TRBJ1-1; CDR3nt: TGTGCCAGCAGCGCTGGCAGGAACACTGAAGCTTTCTTT; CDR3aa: CASSAGRNTEAFF
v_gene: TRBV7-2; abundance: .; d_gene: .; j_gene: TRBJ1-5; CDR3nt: TGTGCCAGCAGCTTAGCAGGGGGTCGCGTCAATCAGCCCCAGCATTTT; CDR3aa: CASSLAGGRVNQPQHF
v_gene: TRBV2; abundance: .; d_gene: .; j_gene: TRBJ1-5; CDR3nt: TGTGCCAGCAGTAATTGGGCAAATCAGCCCCAGCATTTT; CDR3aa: CASSNWANQPQHF
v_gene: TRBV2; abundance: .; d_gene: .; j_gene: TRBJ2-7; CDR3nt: TGTGCCAGCAGACAGGGCCCGTTCTCCTACGAGCAGTACTTC; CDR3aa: CASRQGPFSYEQYF
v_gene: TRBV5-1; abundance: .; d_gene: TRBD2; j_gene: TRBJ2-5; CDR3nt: TGCGCCAGCAGCCACGGGAGGGGGTCAGAGACCCAGTACTTC; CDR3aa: CASSHGRGSETQYF
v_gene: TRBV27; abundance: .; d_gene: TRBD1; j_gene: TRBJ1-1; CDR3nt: TGTGCCAGCAGTTTATCGACAGGGGGCACTGAAGCTTTCTTT; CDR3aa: CASSLSTGGTEAFF
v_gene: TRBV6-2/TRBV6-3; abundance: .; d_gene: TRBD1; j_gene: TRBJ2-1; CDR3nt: TGTGCCAGCAGCAAATGGACAGGGAATGAGCAGTTCTTC; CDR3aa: CASSKWTGNEQFF
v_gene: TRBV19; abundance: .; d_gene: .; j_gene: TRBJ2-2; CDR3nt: TGTGCCAGTACCCCCCGCGCGACGACCGGGGAGCTGTTTTTT; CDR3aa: CASTPRATTGELFF
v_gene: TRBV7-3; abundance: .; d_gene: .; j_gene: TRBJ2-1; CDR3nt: TGTGCCAGCAGCTTAGGAGAGGGGTACAATGAGCAGTTCTTC; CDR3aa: CASSLGEGYNEQFF
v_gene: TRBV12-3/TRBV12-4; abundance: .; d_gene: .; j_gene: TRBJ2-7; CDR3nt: TGTGCCAGCAGTTCTACAGGCTTTTACGAGCAGTACTTC; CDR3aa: CASSSTGFYEQYF
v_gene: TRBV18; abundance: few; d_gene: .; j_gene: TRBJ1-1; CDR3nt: TGTGCCAGCTCACCGGGCGTGAACACTGAAGCTTTCTTT; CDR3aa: CASSPGVNTEAFF
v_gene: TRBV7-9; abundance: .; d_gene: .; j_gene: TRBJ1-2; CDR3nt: TGTGCCAGCAGCTCACAGGGTGAGGGAAACTATGGCTACACCTTC; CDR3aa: CASSSQGEGNYGYTF
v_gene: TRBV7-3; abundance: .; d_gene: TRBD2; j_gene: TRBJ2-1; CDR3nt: TGTGCCAGCAGCTTAACCAGCGGGGGCGATGAGCAGTTCTTC; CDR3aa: CASSLTSGGDEQFF
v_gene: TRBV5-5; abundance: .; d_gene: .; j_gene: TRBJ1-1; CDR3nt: TGTGCCAGCAGCTTCGGGGACAAGAACACTGAAGCTTTCTTT; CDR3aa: CASSFGDKNTEAFF
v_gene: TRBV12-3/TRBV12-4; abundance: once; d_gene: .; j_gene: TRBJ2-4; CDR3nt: TGTGCCAGCAGTTTATGGGCCTCTACCCAGTACTTC; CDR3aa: CASSLWASTQYF
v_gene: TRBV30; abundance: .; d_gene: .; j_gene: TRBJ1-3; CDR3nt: TGTGCCTGGAGTAGAGGGACTGGAAACACCATATATTTT; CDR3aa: CAWSRGTGNTIYF
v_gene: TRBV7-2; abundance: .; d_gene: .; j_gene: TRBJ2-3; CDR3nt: TGTGCCAGCAGCCCCCAGCAGGGGGGGGAAGATACGCAGTATTTT; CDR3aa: CASSPQQGGEDTQYF
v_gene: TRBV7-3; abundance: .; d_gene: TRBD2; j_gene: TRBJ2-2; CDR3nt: TGTGCCAGCAGCTTAGGGTTCAGCGGGAGGGGAAACACCGGGGAGCTGTTTTTT; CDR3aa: CASSLGFSGRGNTGELFF
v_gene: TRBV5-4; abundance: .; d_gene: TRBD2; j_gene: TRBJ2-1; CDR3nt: TGTGCCAGCAGCTTGAATCCGGGAGGATCCTACAATGAGCAGTTCTTC; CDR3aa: CASSLNPGGSYNEQFF
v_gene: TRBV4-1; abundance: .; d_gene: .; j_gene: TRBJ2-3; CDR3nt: TGCGCCAGCAGCCAAGATAATGCAGATACGCAGTATTTT; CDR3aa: CASSQDNADTQYF
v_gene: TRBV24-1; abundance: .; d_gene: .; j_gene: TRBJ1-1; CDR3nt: TGTGCCACCAGTGATGGACTTAACACTGAAGCTTTCTTT; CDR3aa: CATSDGLNTEAFF
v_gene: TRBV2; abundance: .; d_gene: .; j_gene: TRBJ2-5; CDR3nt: TGTGCCAGCAGTGACAGGGTAGAGACCCAGTACTTC; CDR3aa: CASSDRVETQYF
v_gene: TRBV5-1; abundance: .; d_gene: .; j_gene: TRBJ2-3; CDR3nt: TGCGCCAGCAGCTTGGGGGGCCAGGCAGATACGCAGTATTTT; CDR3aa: CASSLGGQADTQYF
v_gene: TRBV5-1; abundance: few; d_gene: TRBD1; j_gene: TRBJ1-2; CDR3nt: TGCGCCAGCAGCTTGGATGCAGGGGGCTATGGCTACACCTTC; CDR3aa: CASSLDAGGYGYTF
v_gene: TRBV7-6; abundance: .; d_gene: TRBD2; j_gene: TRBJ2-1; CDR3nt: TGTGCCAGCAGCATAACTAGCGGGAGTTACAATGAGCAGTTCTTC; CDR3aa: CASSITSGSYNEQFF
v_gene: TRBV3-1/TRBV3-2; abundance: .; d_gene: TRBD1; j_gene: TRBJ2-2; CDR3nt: TGTGCCAGCAGTAGGAGACAGGGGGACACCGGGGAGCTGTTTTTT; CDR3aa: CASSRRQGDTGELFF
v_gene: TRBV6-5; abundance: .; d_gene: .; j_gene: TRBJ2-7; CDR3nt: TGTGCCAGCAGTTACTCGTTGGTAACAGGGTGGTACGAGCAGTACTTC; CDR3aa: CASSYSLVTGWYEQYF
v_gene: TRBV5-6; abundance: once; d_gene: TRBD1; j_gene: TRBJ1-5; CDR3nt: TGTGCCAGCAGCTTGGGACAGGGGGCGGTTCAGCCCCAGCATTTT; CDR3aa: CASSLGQGAVQPQHF
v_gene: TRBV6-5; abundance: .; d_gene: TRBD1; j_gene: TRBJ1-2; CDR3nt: TGTGCCAGCAGAAACCAACGACAGGGATTAGGCGGCTACACCTTC; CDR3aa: CASRNQRQGLGGYTF
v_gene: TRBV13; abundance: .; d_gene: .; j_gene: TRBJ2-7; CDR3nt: TGTGCCAGCAGCTTATCTCTAAGGTTAAACTCCTACGAGCAGTACTTC; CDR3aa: CASSLSLRLNSYEQYF
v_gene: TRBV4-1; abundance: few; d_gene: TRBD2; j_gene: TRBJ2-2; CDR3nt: TGCGCCAGCAGCCAAGATGGCCTAGCGGGGTTCCGGGCCGGGGAGCTGTTTTTT; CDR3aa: CASSQDGLAGFRAGELFF
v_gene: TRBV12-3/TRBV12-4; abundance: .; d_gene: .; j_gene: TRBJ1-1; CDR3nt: TGTGCCAGCGGGAGATTGTCGGCAGTAGAAGCTTTCTTT; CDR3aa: CASGRLSAVEAFF
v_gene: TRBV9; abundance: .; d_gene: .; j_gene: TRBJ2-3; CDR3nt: TGTGCCAGCAGCGTACAGCGGAGCACAGATACGCAGTATTTT; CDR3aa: CASSVQRSTDTQYF
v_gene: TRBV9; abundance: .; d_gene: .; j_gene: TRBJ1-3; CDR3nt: TGTGCCAGCAGCGTAGAGTATTCTGGAAACACCATATATTTT; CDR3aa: CASSVEYSGNTIYF
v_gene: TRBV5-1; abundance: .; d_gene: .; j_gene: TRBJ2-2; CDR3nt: TGCGCCAGCAGCGCGACGTCCGGGGAGCTGTTTTTT; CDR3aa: CASSATSGELFF
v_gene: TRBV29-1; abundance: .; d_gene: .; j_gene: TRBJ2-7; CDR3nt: TGCAGCGTTGGGCGGACAGCATTCTACGAGCAGTACTTC; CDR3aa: CSVGRTAFYEQYF
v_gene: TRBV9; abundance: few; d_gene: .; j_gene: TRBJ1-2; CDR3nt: TGTGCCAGCAGCGCATCACAGATTACTAACTATGGCTACACCTTC; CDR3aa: CASSASQITNYGYTF
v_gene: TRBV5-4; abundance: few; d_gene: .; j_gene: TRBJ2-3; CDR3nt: TGTGCCAGCAGCCCCTATCCCACAGATACGCAGTATTTT; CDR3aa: CASSPYPTDTQYF
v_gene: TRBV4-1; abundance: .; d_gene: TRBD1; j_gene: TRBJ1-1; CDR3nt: TGCGCCAGCAGCCATCCCAGATTGTGGACAGGGGGCTTGAACACTGAAGCTTTCTTT; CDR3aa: CASSHPRLWTGGLNTEAFF
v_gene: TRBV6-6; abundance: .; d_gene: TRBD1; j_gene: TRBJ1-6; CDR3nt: TGTGCCAGCAGATCGAACAGGGGGATGGATTCACCCCTCCACTTT; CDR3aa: CASRSNRGMDSPLHF
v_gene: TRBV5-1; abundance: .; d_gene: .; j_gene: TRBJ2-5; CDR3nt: TGCGCCAGCAGCTCTCCAGGTTCCCAAGAGACCCAGTACTTC; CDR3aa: CASSSPGSQETQYF
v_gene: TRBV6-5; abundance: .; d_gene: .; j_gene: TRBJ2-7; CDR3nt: TGTGCCAGCAGAAAATCAGGGGGAGGCTACGAGCAGTACTTC; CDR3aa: CASRKSGGGYEQYF
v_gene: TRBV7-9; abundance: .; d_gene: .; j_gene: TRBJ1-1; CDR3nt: TGTGCCAGTATCACAGGGCTGGGCGCCACTGAAGCTTTCTTT; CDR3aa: CASITGLGATEAFF
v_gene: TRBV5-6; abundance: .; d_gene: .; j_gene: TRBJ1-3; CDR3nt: TGTGCCAGCAGCATGGCGCACCGGGCCTCTGGAAACACCATATATTTT; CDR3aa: CASSMAHRASGNTIYF
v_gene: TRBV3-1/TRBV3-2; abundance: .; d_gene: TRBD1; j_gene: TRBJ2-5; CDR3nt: TGTGCCAGCAGCCAACCCCCAGGGGGAATTGCCCAGAAGACCCAGTACTTC; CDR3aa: CASSQPPGGIAQKTQYF
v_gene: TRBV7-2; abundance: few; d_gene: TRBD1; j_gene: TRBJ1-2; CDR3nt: TGTGCCAGCAGCTTAGGATCGTTACAGGGGAATGGCTACACCTTC; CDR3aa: CASSLGSLQGNGYTF
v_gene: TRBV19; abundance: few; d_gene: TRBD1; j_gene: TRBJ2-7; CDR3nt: TGTGCCAGTAGTAGGGCCGGGACAGGGGGCCTCTACGAGCAGTACTTC; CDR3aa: CASSRAGTGGLYEQYF
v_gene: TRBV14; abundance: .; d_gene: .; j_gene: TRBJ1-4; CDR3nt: TGTGCCAGCAGCCCCCCCGGACGGTGGGAAAAACTGTTTTTT; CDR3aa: CASSPPGRWEKLFF